The 7 T cell receptor beta chains listed next were all sequenced from one sample in a study of CD8+ T cells in alopecia areata. Extraction and reverse transcription of RNA yielded cDNA as the sequencing template. The method was immunoSEQ multiplex PCR; TCRdb's version includes in-frame clones alone and lacks a portion of them. The sample carries about 70,000 clones, around 29% recorded once. Indicated treatment: oral pan-JAK inhibitor, 5-10 mg twice daily. Source: CD8+ T cells sorted from blood, taken at week 4, from a patient treated with tofacitinib. The receptors were gathered from a human donor with alopecia areata.

Only a few counts were recorded for this clone. The chain carries TRBV27 and TRBJ1-1; possibly TRBD1 for D (5 bases). This CDR3 has 11 amino acids. V was clipped by 7 bases and J by 3 bases, with 6 bases between them. From germline, CDR1 is MNHEY and CDR2 SMNVEV (reference sequence). The CDR3 DNA follows: TGTGCCAGCATAGGGGACACTGAAGCTTTCTTT. It is translated as CASIGDTEAFF.

V usage is TRBV27 and J usage is TRBJ1-1; D is unclear. CDR1 and CDR2 from the germline V gene are MNHEY and SMNVEV (reference sequence). The V end lost 0 bases, the J end lost 10 bases, and 12 bases lay between the germline ends. The CDR3 has 13 amino acids. The CDR3: CASSLSPSVAAFF. The CDR3 DNA sequence: TGTGCCAGCAGTTTATCCCCTTCAGTAGCAGCTTTCTTT.

This clone has a count of ten or more. J is TRBJ2-7 and V is TRBV11-2; D unclear. This CDR3 is built from 17 residues. Looked up from germline, CDR1 is SGHAT and CDR2 is FQNNGV. Deletions cut 4 bases from V and 2 bases from J, with 21 bases between. CDR3 in amino acids: CASSSVSGRTVAYEQYF. As DNA, the CDR3 is TGTGCCAGCAGCTCCGTCTCCGGCCGGACGGTAGCCTACGAGCAGTACTTC.

This clone was detected a few times. The gene calls are TRBV7-9 and TRBJ2-7; 7 nucleotides line up with TRBD1. The germline CDR1 and CDR2 sequences are SEHNR and FQNEAQ (reference sequence). The ends lost 11 bases at V and 6 bases at J; junction bases unmatched: 7. This CDR3 contains 11 residues. The CDR3 nucleotides are TGTGCCGGGAAGGGGGCTGGCGAGCAGTACTTC. The encoded protein is CAGKGAGEQYF.

This clone was detected a few times. The chain has TRBV5-6 and TRBJ2-6; D might be TRBD1 (6 bases). The CDR3 contains 15 residues. V gave up 3 bases and J gave up 4 bases, with 11 bases separating them. The germline gives CDR1 SGHDT, CDR2 YYEEEE. CDR3: CASSSRGDGANVLTF. CDR3 DNA sequence: TGTGCCAGCAGCTCCAGGGGTGACGGGGCCAACGTCCTGACTTTC.

This clone occurred a few times. The rearrangement uses TRBV7-9 and TRBJ2-4; 10 bases fit TRBD2. The V and J ends lost 5 bases and 8 bases, in that order; junction bases with no gene match: 6. CDR1 and CDR2 from the germline V gene are SEHNR and FQNEAQ (reference sequence). This CDR3 spans 14 amino acids. CDR3 coding DNA: TGTGCCAGCAGCCCGAGCGGGAGGGCCGACATTCAGTACTTC. Translation: CASSPSGRADIQYF.

The gene calls are TRBV30 and TRBJ1-3; no definite D call. Germline loops: CDR1 GTSNPN, CDR2 SVGIG (reference sequence). The CDR3 extends over 11 amino acids. V shed 2 bases and J shed 4 bases, with 3 bases lying between them. The chain's CDR3 is CAWSPGNTIYF. Written as DNA, the CDR3 is TGTGCCTGGAGTCCCGGAAACACCATATATTTT.